This T cell receptor beta chain derives from a study of control samples from healthy donors and cancer patients. Measured with immunoSEQ multiplex PCR; TCRdb has only the in-frame clones, and not every one. Of approximately 150,000 clones in the sample, 93% are singletons; the top ten hold under 7%. The ends lost 4 bases at V and 5 bases at J; junction bases unmatched: 4. CDR3 length equals 15 residues. CDR1 and CDR2 (germline): LNHDA, SQIVND (reference sequence). This clone was recorded a few times. The rearrangement uses TRBV19 and TRBJ2-1, with 11 bases that match TRBD2. The source is a man aged 18 to 30 in good health. Sequencing used blood. The CDR3 here is CASSNLAGGNNEQFF. In DNA form, the CDR3 reads TGTGCCAGTAGTAATCTAGCGGGGGGAAACAATGAGCAGTTCTTC. The full variable domain, completed using reference TRBV19 and TRBJ2-1, is DGGITQSPKYLFRKEGQNVTLSCEQNLNHDAMYWYRQDPGQGLRLIYYSQIVNDFQKGDIAEGYSVSREKKESFPLTVTSAQKNPTAFYLCASSNLAGGNNEQFFGPGTRLTVL.